These T cell receptor beta chains were read from a single sample in a study of blood T cell repertoires in COVID-19. Some clones are missing from TCRdb's copy, which holds only in-frame ones; the method was immunoSEQ multiplex PCR. The sample contains more than 95,000 clones, more than 70% of which appear only once. The sample consisted of peripheral blood. These receptors were obtained from a woman of 80 years or more with COVID-19, enrolled during active disease. Each CDR3 is given with its conserved first and last residue. D genes are given only for firm matches. Not all rows give a size; the values are once, few, many and, for expanded clones, a class.

abundance	j_gene	d_gene	len	v_gene	CDR3aa	CDR3nt
NA	TRBJ1-1	TRBD1	16	TRBV19	CASSIFRQGRKTEAFF	TGTGCCAGTAGTATTTTCAGACAGGGAAGGAAGACTGAAGCTTTCTTT
NA	TRBJ2-1	TRBD2	15	TRBV24-1	CATSLGGRSDNEQFF	TGTGCCACCAGTCTGGGCGGGAGGAGTGACAATGAGCAGTTCTTC
NA	TRBJ1-2	TRBD1	16	TRBV4-2	CASSPRRGSGGYGYTF	TGTGCCAGCAGTCCAAGGAGGGGGTCAGGGGGCTATGGCTACACCTTC
NA	TRBJ1-3	NA	14	TRBV5-4	CASSLTAPGNTIYF	TGTGCCAGCAGCCTGACAGCTCCCGGAAACACCATATATTTT
NA	TRBJ2-7	TRBD2	15	TRBV2	CASSEGLAGVYEQYF	TGTGCCAGCAGTGAGGGACTAGCGGGAGTCTACGAGCAGTACTTC
NA	TRBJ1-3	TRBD1	15	TRBV6-1	CASSEVGDRGYTIYF	TGTGCCAGCAGTGAAGTTGGGGACAGGGGATACACCATATATTTT
NA	TRBJ2-7	NA	13	TRBV29-1	CSAAPSGTYEQYF	TGCAGCGCCGCACCCTCAGGGACCTACGAGCAGTACTTC
NA	TRBJ2-3	NA	15	TRBV5-1	CASSFQGGTTDTQYF	TGCGCCAGCAGCTTCCAGGGCGGGACCACAGATACGCAGTATTTT
NA	TRBJ2-7	NA	15	TRBV6-2/TRBV6-3	CASSDTTHVSSEQYF	TGTGCCAGCAGCGATACGACACATGTCTCCTCCGAGCAGTACTTC
NA	TRBJ2-3	TRBD2	15	TRBV20-1	CSASPTSGRTDTQYF	TGCAGTGCTAGTCCCACTAGCGGGAGGACGGATACGCAGTATTTT
once	TRBJ1-1	NA	15	TRBV19	CASIKGGGSGTEAFF	TGTGCCAGTATTAAGGGGGGAGGGAGCGGCACTGAAGCTTTCTTT
NA	TRBJ2-6	NA	15	TRBV4-2	CASSQDNSGANVLTF	TGTGCCAGCAGCCAAGACAACTCTGGGGCCAACGTCCTGACTTTC
NA	TRBJ2-7	NA	16	TRBV7-8	CASSLNTHMSSYEQYF	TGTGCCAGCAGCTTGAACACCCACATGTCCTCCTACGAGCAGTACTTC
NA	TRBJ1-5	NA	14	TRBV5-6	CASSVTGNNQPQHF	TGTGCCAGCAGCGTGACAGGTAACAATCAGCCCCAGCATTTT
once	TRBJ2-7	NA	11	TRBV7-2	CASSRAYEQYF	TGTGCCAGCAGCCGAGCCTACGAGCAGTACTTC
NA	TRBJ2-5	TRBD2	15	TRBV20-1	CSASGTSGYQETQYF	TGCAGTGCTAGTGGGACTAGCGGGTACCAAGAGACCCAGTACTTC
NA	TRBJ2-7	TRBD2	16	TRBV28	CATKPRGGAAKSEQYF	TGTGCCACAAAGCCCCGGGGGGGGGCAGCTAAAAGCGAGCAGTACTTC
once	TRBJ1-3	NA	17	TRBV19	CASRDMDSTSSGNTIYF	TGTGCCAGTAGGGATATGGACTCCACGAGCTCTGGAAACACCATATATTTT
NA	TRBJ1-2	NA	13	TRBV5-6	CASSFAGNGGYTF	TGTGCCAGCAGCTTTGCAGGAAATGGCGGCTACACCTTC
NA	TRBJ2-5	TRBD2	15	TRBV28	CASKEIAGVEETQYF	TGTGCCAGCAAAGAAATAGCGGGGGTGGAAGAGACCCAGTACTTC
NA	TRBJ2-6	NA	14	TRBV29-1	CSVVTTSGANVLTF	TGCAGCGTTGTCACAACCTCTGGGGCCAACGTCCTGACTTTC
NA	TRBJ1-2	NA	15	TRBV6-2/TRBV6-3	CASSYPTGRNYGYTF	TGTGCCAGCAGTTACCCGACAGGCCGAAACTATGGCTACACCTTC
NA	TRBJ1-5	NA	14	TRBV4-3	CASSQASGNQPQHF	TGCGCCAGCAGCCAAGCTTCAGGGAATCAGCCCCAGCATTTT
once	TRBJ2-1	TRBD2	15	TRBV5-4	CASSLYLAGDNEQFF	TGTGCCAGCAGCTTGTACCTAGCGGGAGACAATGAGCAGTTCTTC
NA	TRBJ2-7	TRBD1	17	TRBV18	CASSPSPPTGVSYEQYF	TGTGCCAGCTCACCTAGCCCCCCGACAGGGGTATCCTACGAGCAGTACTTC
NA	TRBJ2-2	TRBD2	20	TRBV3-1/TRBV3-2	CASSQPLRLAGGLGTGELFF	TGTGCCAGCAGCCAACCCCTCCGACTAGCGGGAGGGCTTGGCACCGGGGAGCTGTTTTTT
NA	TRBJ1-4	NA	15	TRBV6-6	CASSDPGFGSEKLFF	TGTGCCAGCAGTGACCCCGGGTTCGGCTCTGAAAAACTGTTTTTT
NA	TRBJ2-5	TRBD1	15	TRBV5-6	CASSMAGQGQETQYF	TGTGCCAGCAGCATGGCGGGACAGGGTCAAGAGACCCAGTACTTC
NA	TRBJ2-2	TRBD2	13	TRBV6-5	CASSRDYAGELFF	TGTGCCAGCAGTCGGGACTACGCCGGGGAGCTGTTTTTT